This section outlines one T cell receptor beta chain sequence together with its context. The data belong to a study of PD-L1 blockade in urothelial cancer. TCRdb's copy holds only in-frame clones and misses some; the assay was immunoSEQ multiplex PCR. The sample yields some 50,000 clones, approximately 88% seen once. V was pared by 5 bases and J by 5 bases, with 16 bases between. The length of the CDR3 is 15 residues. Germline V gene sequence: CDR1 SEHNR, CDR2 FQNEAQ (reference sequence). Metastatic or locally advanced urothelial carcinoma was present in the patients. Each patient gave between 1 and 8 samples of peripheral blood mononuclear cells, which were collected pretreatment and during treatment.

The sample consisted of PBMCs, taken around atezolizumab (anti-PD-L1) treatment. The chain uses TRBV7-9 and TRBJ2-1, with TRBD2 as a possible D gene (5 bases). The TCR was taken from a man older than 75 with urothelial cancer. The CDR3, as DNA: TGTGCCAGCAGCCCCCCGGGGTGGGAGAACAATGAGCAGTTCTTC. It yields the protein CASSPPGWENNEQFF.